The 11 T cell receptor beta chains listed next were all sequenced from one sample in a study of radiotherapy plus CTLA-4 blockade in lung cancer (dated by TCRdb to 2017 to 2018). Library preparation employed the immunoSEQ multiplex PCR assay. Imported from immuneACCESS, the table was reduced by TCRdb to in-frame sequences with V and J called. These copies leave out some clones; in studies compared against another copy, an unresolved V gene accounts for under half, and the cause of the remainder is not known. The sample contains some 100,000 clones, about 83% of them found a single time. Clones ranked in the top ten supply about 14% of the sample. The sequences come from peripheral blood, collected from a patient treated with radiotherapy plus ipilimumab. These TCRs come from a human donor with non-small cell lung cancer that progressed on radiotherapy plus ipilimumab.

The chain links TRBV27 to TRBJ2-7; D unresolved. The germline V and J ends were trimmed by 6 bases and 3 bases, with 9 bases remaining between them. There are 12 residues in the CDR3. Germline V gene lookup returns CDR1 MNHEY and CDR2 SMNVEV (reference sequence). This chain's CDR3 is CASRSQLYEQYF. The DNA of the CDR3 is TGTGCCAGCAGATCTCAGCTCTACGAGCAGTACTTC.

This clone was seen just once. CDR3 sequence reads: CASSPQGPGEKLFF. CDR3 nucleotide sequence: TGTGCCAGCAGCCCACAGGGACCTGGGGAAAAACTGTTTTTT. The J gene is TRBJ1-4, the V gene TRBV14, with D tentatively TRBD1 (6 bases). Germline values: CDR1 SGHDN, CDR2 FVKESK. V was shortened by 4 bases and J by 8 bases, with 14 bases between the two germline ends. The CDR3 is made up of 14 amino acids.

The CDR3 is CASSLELAGLNEQFF. The CDR3 DNA reads TGTGCCAGCAGCTTAGAACTAGCGGGCCTTAATGAGCAGTTCTTC. This chain uses TRBV11-3 with TRBJ2-1; the match to TRBD2 covers 9 bases. The CDR3 loop spans 15 amino acids. Germline-derived CDR1 and CDR2 are SGHNT and YENEEA. Trimming cost V 0 bases and J 7 bases; bases outside gene matches: 4.

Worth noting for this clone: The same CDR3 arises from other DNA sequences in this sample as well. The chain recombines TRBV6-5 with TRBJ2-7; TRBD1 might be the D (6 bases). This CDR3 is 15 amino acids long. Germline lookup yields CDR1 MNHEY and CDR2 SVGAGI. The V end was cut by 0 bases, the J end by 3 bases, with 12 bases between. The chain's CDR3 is CASSYSSRGGYEQYF. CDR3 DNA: TGTGCCAGCAGTTACTCGTCCAGGGGTGGCTACGAGCAGTACTTC.

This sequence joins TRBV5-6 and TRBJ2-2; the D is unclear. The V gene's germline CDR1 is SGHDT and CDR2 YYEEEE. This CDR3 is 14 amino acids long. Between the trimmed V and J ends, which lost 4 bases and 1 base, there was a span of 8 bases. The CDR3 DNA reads TGTGCCAGCAGCCCCCCTCTGAACACCGGGGAGCTGTTTTTT. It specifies CASSPPLNTGELFF.

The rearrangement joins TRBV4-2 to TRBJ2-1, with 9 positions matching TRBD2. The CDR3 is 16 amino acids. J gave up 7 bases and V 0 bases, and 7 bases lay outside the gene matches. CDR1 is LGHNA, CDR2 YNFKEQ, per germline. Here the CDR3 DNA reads TGTGCCAGCAGCCAAGATGCGCGGGAGGGCTGGAATGAGCAGTTCTTC. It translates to CASSQDAREGWNEQFF.

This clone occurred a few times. CDR3 in DNA: TGTGCCAGCAGCTGGCCCGGGACAAACGAGCAGTACTTC. The encoded protein is CASSWPGTNEQYF. The chain uses TRBV7-2 and TRBJ2-7; maybe TRBD1 (6 bases). The CDR3 sequence is 13 residues long. V was clipped by 4 bases and J by 5 bases, with 12 bases between them. Germline lookup yields CDR1 SGHTA and CDR2 FQGNSA.

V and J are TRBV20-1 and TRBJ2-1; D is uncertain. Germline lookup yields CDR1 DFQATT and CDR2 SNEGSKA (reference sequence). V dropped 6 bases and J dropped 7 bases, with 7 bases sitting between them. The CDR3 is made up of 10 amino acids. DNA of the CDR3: TGCAGTGCGCGTAATAATGAGCAGTTCTTC. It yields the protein CSARNNEQFF.

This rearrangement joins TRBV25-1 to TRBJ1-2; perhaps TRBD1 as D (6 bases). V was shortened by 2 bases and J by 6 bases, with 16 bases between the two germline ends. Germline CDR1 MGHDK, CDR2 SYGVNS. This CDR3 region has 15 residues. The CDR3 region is CASSERVGTPDGYTF. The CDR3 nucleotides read TGTGCCAGCAGTGAAAGGGTGGGGACACCGGATGGCTACACCTTC.

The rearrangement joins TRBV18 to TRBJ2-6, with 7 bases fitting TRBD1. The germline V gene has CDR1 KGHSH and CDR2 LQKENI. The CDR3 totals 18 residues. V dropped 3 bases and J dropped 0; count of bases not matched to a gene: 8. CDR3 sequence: CASSPPGQLVSGANVLTF. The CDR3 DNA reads TGTGCCAGCTCACCGCCGGGACAGCTTGTCTCTGGGGCCAACGTCCTGACTTTC.

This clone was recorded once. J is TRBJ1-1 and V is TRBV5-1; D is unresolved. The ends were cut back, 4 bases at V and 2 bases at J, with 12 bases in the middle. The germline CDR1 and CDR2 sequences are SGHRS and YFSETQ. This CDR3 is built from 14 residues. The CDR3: CASSTTSFNTEAFF. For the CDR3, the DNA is TGCGCCAGCAGCACGACAAGCTTCAACACTGAAGCTTTCTTT.